What follows are 28 T cell receptor beta chains derived from one specimen sequenced in a study of blood T cells in healthy people across ages. Primers used in a second PCR of about 6 to 11 cycles were a sample-barcoded 5' primer and a J-beta primer mix. TCRdb passed the 5' RACE reads through MiXCR, listing each CDR3 protein once. This sample has 1 million or so distinct CDR3 sequences, with under 30% found just once. The same data also contributed to another study, on T cells of mothers and their children.

The sequenced material came from blood. All receptors come from a girl aged 2 to 9 in good health.

This chain links TRBV5-1 with TRBJ2-4; D may match TRBD1 or TRBD2 (5 bases each). The length of the CDR3 is 15 residues. Trimming took 4 bases from V and 0 from J, leaving 11 bases between them. CDR1 SGHRS and CDR2 YFSETQ come from the germline V gene. The CDR3 coding sequence is TGCGCCAGCAGCACAGGACTTTTAGCCAAAAACATTCAGTACTTC. This sequence encodes CASSTGLLAKNIQYF.

This clonotype was counted between two and nine times. As DNA, the CDR3 is TGTGCCACCAGTGACTCAAGGGACAGGGGTAACGGCTACACCTTC. It codes for CATSDSRDRGNGYTF. This rearrangement joins TRBV24-1 to TRBJ1-2, with 10 bases fitting TRBD1. Germline loops: CDR1 KGHDR, CDR2 SFDVKD. The CDR3 extends over 15 amino acids. The V gene end was trimmed by 4 bases and the J gene end by 8 bases; junction bases not matched to a gene: 9.

The V and J genes are TRBV7-3 and TRBJ1-2; D uncertain. The CDR3 contains 13 residues. The ends were cut back, 2 bases at V and 4 bases at J, with 8 bases in the middle. Germline lookup yields CDR1 SGHTA and CDR2 FQGTGA. CDR3 loop: CASSLGSGYGYTF. As DNA, the CDR3 is TGTGCCAGCAGCTTAGGTTCAGGCTATGGCTACACCTTC.

This clonotype was counted a few times. J is TRBJ2-7 and V is TRBV25-1; TRBD2 matches at 9 bases. This CDR3 is built from 13 residues. V lost 6 bases and J lost 2; bases outside the gene matches: 2. Germline values: CDR1 MGHDK, CDR2 SYGVNS. DNA for the CDR3: TGTGCCAGCAGGCGGGAGGGCCCCTACGAGCAGTACTTC. It yields the protein CASRREGPYEQYF.

As regards this clonotype: One junction end disagrees with the germline gene, perhaps due to a read error. The V gene is TRBV29-1, the J gene TRBJ2-1; 15 bases map to TRBD2. This CDR3 contains 17 residues. The germline V gene encodes CDR1 SQVTM and CDR2 ANQGSEA. Here the CDR3 reads CSVDGTSGRISCNEQFF. The CDR3 DNA reads TGCAGCGTTGATGGGACTAGCGGGAGGATCTCCTGCAATGAGCAGTTCTTC.

The V and J genes are TRBV7-9 and TRBJ1-4; possibly TRBD1 for D (6 bases). This CDR3 is built from 17 residues. In germline, CDR1 is SEHNR, CDR2 FQNEAQ (reference sequence). The V end was cut by 7 bases, the J end by 8 bases, with 26 bases between. The CDR3 region is CASIQSVGGPLGEKLFF. CDR3 coding DNA: TGTGCCAGCATCCAGTCGGTTGGGGGGCCCCTCGGGGAAAAACTGTTTTTT.

This clonotype was observed a handful of times. CDR3 nucleotides: TGCGCCAGCAGCTTCTCCCCAACAGTCGAGGTAATCCACGAGCAGTACTTC. It is translated as CASSFSPTVEVIHEQYF. The V and J genes are TRBV5-1 and TRBJ2-7, with D hard to call. V shed 2 bases and J shed 5 bases, with 23 bases lying between them. The length of the CDR3 is 17 residues. Looked up from germline, CDR1 is SGHRS and CDR2 is YFSETQ.

This clonotype was recorded a few times. V and J are TRBV29-1 and TRBJ2-1, with 7 bases that match TRBD1. Germline V gene data show CDR1 as SQVTM and CDR2 as ANQGSEA. This CDR3 contains 10 residues. J lost 7 bases, V lost 7 bases, and 1 base had no gene match. Written as DNA, the CDR3 is TGCAGCGGGGACAGAAATGAGCAGTTCTTC. As protein: CSGDRNEQFF.

The CDR3 DNA sequence: TGTGCCAGCTCAACCTCGGCTAGCGGCTACGAGCAGTACTTC. It is translated as CASSTSASGYEQYF. V gene TRBV18 combines with J gene TRBJ2-5; 7 nucleotides align to TRBD2. The DNA end is a closer match to TRBJ2-7, so the J assignment may be wrong. The germline V gene has CDR1 KGHSH and CDR2 LQKENI. The CDR3 loop spans 14 amino acids.

The V call is TRBV2, the J call TRBJ2-1, with 11 nucleotides matching TRBD2. This CDR3 is built from 15 residues. Germline CDR1 and CDR2: SNHLY and FYNNEI. With V trimmed by 0 bases and J by 7 bases, 2 bases remained unmatched. The CDR3 DNA reads as TGTGCCAGCAGTGAAGCGGGACTAGCGGCGAATGAGCAGTTCTTC. This encodes CASSEAGLAANEQFF.

This clonotype was counted at least ten times. V and J are TRBV6-5 and TRBJ2-5; D gene uncertain. This CDR3 is 12 amino acids long. V lost 1 base, J lost 5 bases, and 5 bases lay in between. Per germline, CDR1 MNHEY and CDR2 SVGAGI. The CDR3 DNA is TGTGCCAGCAGTTACTACGGGGAGACCCAGTACTTC. Translated: CASSYYGETQYF.

At least ten counts were recorded for this clonotype. The gene calls are TRBV20-1 and TRBJ1-5, with 7 bases identical to TRBD1. The CDR3 length is 14 residues. The J segment lost 5 bases and the V segment lost 5 bases, leaving 9 bases of the junction unmatched. Germline V gives CDR1 DFQATT, CDR2 SNEGSKA (reference sequence). The CDR3 sequence: CSALPPGQYQPQHF. The CDR3 DNA reads as TGCAGTGCTCTCCCTCCGGGACAGTATCAGCCCCAGCATTTT.

This clonotype has a handful of counts. The gene calls are TRBV7-6 and TRBJ2-5; 11 nucleotides match TRBD2. The CDR3 runs to 14 residues. Germline V gene sequence: CDR1 SGHVS, CDR2 FNYEAQ. The V and J ends lost 5 bases and 7 bases, in that order; junction bases with no gene match: 6. The CDR3 region is CASSTGTSGGTQYF. The CDR3, as DNA: TGTGCCAGCAGCACAGGGACTAGCGGAGGGACCCAGTACTTC.

The chain carries TRBV7-9 and TRBJ1-5; D is possibly TRBD1 (6 bases). V shed 9 bases and J shed 7 bases, with 16 bases lying between them. CDR3 length: 13 residues. Germline V gene sequence: CDR1 SEHNR, CDR2 FQNEAQ (reference sequence). CDR3 bases: TGTGCCAGTTCTACAGGGATAGGACAGCCCCAGCATTTT. Protein product: CASSTGIGQPQHF.

The chain is built from TRBV9 and TRBJ1-5; 7 bases align to TRBD1. CDR1 is SGDLS, CDR2 YYNGEE, per germline. This CDR3 comprises 13 residues. J lost 8 bases, V lost 0 bases, and 2 bases had no gene match. The CDR3 loop is CASSVGGTEPQHF. The CDR3 nucleotides read TGTGCCAGCAGCGTAGGAGGGACAGAGCCCCAGCATTTT.

The rearrangement joins TRBV5-1 to TRBJ2-3; D gene uncertain. V lost 5 bases and J lost 0, with 13 bases in between. The germline V gene encodes CDR1 SGHRS and CDR2 YFSETQ. CDR3 size: 15 residues. CDR3 coding DNA: TGCGCCAGCAGTAAGGTTCCTACTAGCACAGATACGCAGTATTTT. Its translation is CASSKVPTSTDTQYF. Looking up the rest from reference TRBV5-1 and TRBJ2-3 gives the full variable domain: KAGVTQTPRYLIKTRGQQVTLSCSPISGHRSVSWYQQTPGQGLQFLFEYFSETQRNKGNFPGRFSGRQFSNSRSEMNVSTLELGDSALYLCASSKVPTSTDTQYFGPGTRLTVL.

The chain couples TRBV7-3 to TRBJ2-7; D ambiguous. Germline V gene sequence: CDR1 SGHTA, CDR2 FQGTGA. The V end lost 5 bases, the J end lost 3 bases, and 11 bases lay between the germline ends. There are 13 residues in the CDR3. The CDR3, as DNA: TGTGCCAGCAGCCCAGACGGAAACTACGAGCAGTACTTC. Its translation is CASSPDGNYEQYF.

The chain recombines TRBV20-1 with TRBJ2-5; D ambiguous. Germline CDR1 DFQATT, CDR2 SNEGSKA (reference sequence). CDR3 size: 14 residues. Trimming shortened V by 0 bases and J by 5 bases, and 13 bases separated the two germline ends. The CDR3 reads CSARDPARKETQYF. The CDR3 nucleotides read TGCAGTGCTAGAGATCCCGCCAGGAAGGAGACCCAGTACTTC.

A few counts support this clonotype. The chain is built from TRBV7-9 and TRBJ1-1; D uncertain. Germline assignment: CDR1 SEHNR and CDR2 FQNEAQ (reference sequence). Trimming stripped 4 bases from V and 0 bases from J, with 9 bases between. The CDR3 spans 14 residues. In DNA form, the CDR3 reads TGTGCCAGCAGCTCCCAGGAGATGAACACTGAAGCTTTCTTT. It is translated as CASSSQEMNTEAFF. The full variable domain, completed using reference TRBV7-9 and TRBJ1-1, is DTGVSQNPRHKITKRGQNVTFRCDPISEHNRLYWYRQTLGQGPEFLTYFQNEAQLEKSRLLSDRFSAERPKGSFSTLEIQRTEQGDSAMYLCASSSQEMNTEAFFGQGTRLTVV.

Details on this clonotype: One end of the junction varies from germline; a read error may be responsible. The rearrangement uses TRBV29-1 and TRBJ1-5, with D unclear. The CDR3 consists of 12 residues. Germline-derived CDR1 and CDR2 are SQVTM and ANQGSEA. The DNA of the CDR3 is TGCAGCGTCGAAGGTGAGGGTCAGCCCCAGCATTTT. Amino acid sequence: CSVEGEGQPQHF.

The sample holds a few counts of this clonotype. The chain uses TRBV4-2 and TRBJ2-2, with no clear D. CDR3 length: 15 residues. Germline CDR1 is LGHNA and CDR2 is YNFKEQ. V gave up 0 bases and J gave up 3 bases, with 8 bases separating them. The CDR3 spells CASSQERSYTGELFF. CDR3 bases: TGTGCCAGCAGCCAAGAGAGGTCCTACACCGGGGAGCTGTTTTTT.

The rearrangement uses TRBV27 and TRBJ2-7; 7 bases map to TRBD1. The end of the DNA fits TRBJ2-5 better, so the J call may be wrong. Germline values: CDR1 MNHEY, CDR2 SMNVEV (reference sequence). CDR3 length equals 14 residues. The DNA of the CDR3 is TGTGCCAGCAGTACAGGGGTCGAGCAAGAGACCCAGTACTTC. This codes for CASSTGVEQETQYF.

A few counts support this clonotype. The J gene is TRBJ2-7, the V gene TRBV4-1, with unresolved D. The J call is doubtful: the DNA matches TRBJ2-5 better. Germline V gene data show CDR1 as MGHRA and CDR2 as YSYEKL. This CDR3 comprises 15 residues. The CDR3 loop is CASSPSDSRWETQYF. CDR3 in DNA: TGCGCCAGCAGCCCTTCAGATTCGAGGTGGGAGACCCAGTACTTC.

A few counts support this clonotype. V gene TRBV28 combines with J gene TRBJ1-2; D unclear. Looked up from germline, CDR1 is MDHEN and CDR2 is SYDVKM. Between the trimmed V and J ends, which lost 3 bases and 5 bases, there was a span of 10 bases. This CDR3 contains 13 residues. The CDR3 region has the DNA TGTGCCAGCAGTTTGTCTCTTTCTTATGGCTACACCTTC. Residues: CASSLSLSYGYTF.

Notes on this clonotype: One junction end does not reproduce the germline sequence, and a read error may be involved. This sequence joins TRBV15 and TRBJ2-2, with D maybe TRBD1 (6 bases). There are 16 residues in the CDR3. Germline values: CDR1 LNHNV, CDR2 YYDKDF (reference sequence). The CDR3 reads CAASTLLQGNTGELFF. The CDR3 DNA is TGTGCCGCCAGCACCCTCTTACAGGGTAACACCGGGGAGCTGTTTTTT.

This clonotype appeared a few times. The rearrangement links TRBV6-4 to TRBJ2-5; TRBD2 agrees at 8 bases. The J call may be incorrect, as the DNA end agrees better with TRBJ2-1. Germline V gene data show CDR1 as MRHNA and CDR2 as SNTAGT. The CDR3 is 14 amino acids. The CDR3 reads CASSSGTSPLEQFF. Here the CDR3 DNA reads TGTGCCAGCAGTTCCGGGACTAGTCCTCTTGAGCAGTTCTTC.

In its sample, this clonotype was seen a few times. The chain uses TRBV6-5 and TRBJ1-6; no clear D gene. V was cut by 6 bases and J by 3 bases, with 9 bases left in between. The CDR3 has 14 residues. CDR1 MNHEY and CDR2 SVGAGI come from the germline V gene. The CDR3 DNA reads as TGTGCCAGCAGACCACAGAGCTATAATTCACCCCTCCACTTT. It encodes CASRPQSYNSPLHF.

The J gene is TRBJ1-4, the V gene TRBV20-1, with 7 bases lining up with TRBD1. Germline V gene data show CDR1 as DFQATT and CDR2 as SNEGSKA (reference sequence). This CDR3 has 14 residues. After removal of 3 bases from V and 7 bases from J, the junction contained 8 bases not matched to a gene. The CDR3 loop is CSASSLTGREKLFF. For the CDR3, the DNA is TGCAGTGCTAGTTCGTTGACAGGGCGTGAAAAACTGTTTTTT.